The 26 T cell receptor beta chains below all came from one sample that was sequenced in a study of identical twins. MiXCR, run by TCRdb on the 5' RACE reads, gives a single entry per CDR3 protein. Of 550,000 to 800,000 distinct CDR3 sequences listed, 7.1% are singletons. These data are also associated with another study on yellow fever vaccine responses in identical twins.

Sequencing was carried out using PBMCs. The receptor source for this set is a woman between 18 and 29 years old in good health.

The CDR3 loop reads CASSLMEGAVSNEQFF. CDR3 nucleotides: TGTGCCAGCAGCTTAATGGAGGGGGCAGTAAGCAATGAGCAGTTCTTC. The chain has TRBV7-2 and TRBJ2-1; a weak D match, TRBD1 (7 bases). CDR1 is SGHTA and CDR2 is FQGNSA in the germline V gene. The CDR3 consists of 16 residues. The ends were cut back, 2 bases at V and 6 bases at J, with 17 bases in the middle. The entire variable domain, with the rest obtained from reference TRBV7-2 and TRBJ2-1, is as follows: GAGVSQSPSNKVTEKGKDVELRCDPISGHTALYWYRQSLGQGLEFLIYFQGNSAPDKSGLPSDRFSAERTGGSVSTLTIQRTQQEDSAVYLCASSLMEGAVSNEQFFGPGTRLTVL.

This clonotype was counted a few times. The chain has TRBV20-1 and TRBJ2-3; TRBD2 matches at 8 bases. V lost 6 bases and J lost 8; bases outside the gene matches: 37. The CDR3 loop spans 22 amino acids. Germline V gene lookup returns CDR1 DFQATT and CDR2 SNEGSKA (reference sequence). CDR3 DNA sequence: TGCAGTGCCGATATATATATAGGGCGGATAGATCGGGGGGGGCCCAGACGGAGTACGCAGTATTTT. Translation gives CSADIYIGRIDRGGPRRSTQYF.

The chain recombines TRBV2 with TRBJ1-5; D is uncertain. Per germline, CDR1 SNHLY and CDR2 FYNNEI. V dropped 0 bases and J dropped 4 bases, with 10 bases sitting between them. The CDR3 loop spans 15 amino acids. The CDR3 region is CASSEALRSNQPQHF. The CDR3 nucleotides are TGTGCCAGCAGTGAAGCGCTTCGGAGTAATCAGCCCCAGCATTTT.

This clonotype showed up many times. The chain employs TRBV5-6 and TRBJ2-7, with TRBD2 as a possible D gene (5 bases). V was pared by 2 bases and J by 0 bases, with 9 bases between. Germline-derived CDR1 and CDR2 are SGHDT and YYEEEE. CDR3 size: 14 residues. CDR3 nucleotide sequence: TGTGCCAGCAGCTTAGTAGGGAGCTCCTACGAGCAGTACTTC. Its protein is CASSLVGSSYEQYF. The entire variable domain, with the rest obtained from reference TRBV5-6 and TRBJ2-7, is as follows: DAGVTQSPTHLIKTRGQQVTLRCSPKSGHDTVSWYQQALGQGPQFIFQYYEEEERQRGNFPDRFSGHQFPNYSSELNVNALLLGDSALYLCASSLVGSSYEQYFGPGTRLTVT.

The chain employs TRBV28 and TRBJ2-5; D is unclear. V shed 7 bases and J shed 4 bases, with 13 bases lying between them. This CDR3 spans 13 amino acids. Germline CDR1 and CDR2: MDHEN and SYDVKM. The CDR3, as DNA: TGTGCCAGCAATGTAATTTGGGGAGAGACCCAGTACTTC. It yields the protein CASNVIWGETQYF.

This clonotype has a count of ten or more. The chain employs TRBV2 and TRBJ1-3; no clear D. The germline CDR1 and CDR2 sequences are SNHLY and FYNNEI. V lost 6 bases, J lost 4 bases, and 10 bases lay in between. The CDR3 runs 13 residues. Here the CDR3 reads CASRDLLGNTIYF. CDR3 coding DNA: TGTGCCAGCAGGGACCTCCTCGGAAACACCATATATTTT.

This clonotype was seen more than once but under ten times. The chain uses TRBV25-1 and TRBJ2-2; D call uncertain. Germline V gene data show CDR1 as MGHDK and CDR2 as SYGVNS. With 1 base removed from V and 4 bases from J, the gap between germline ends came to 13 bases. The CDR3 contains 16 residues. CDR3 nucleotides: TGTGCCAGCAGTGAATCCGGACCTAGTATCACCGGGGAGCTGTTTTTT. This gives the protein CASSESGPSITGELFF.

This clonotype has at least ten counts. CDR3 coding DNA: TGCGCCAGCAGCCAAGCTGGGGTGGGGGAAAGGAACGAGCAGTACTTC. Protein product: CASSQAGVGERNEQYF. The chain employs TRBV4-1 and TRBJ2-7, with D perhaps given as TRBD1 or TRBD2 (5 bases each). V lost 1 base, J lost 5 bases, and 18 bases lay in between. The CDR3 covers 16 residues. Germline V gene sequence: CDR1 MGHRA, CDR2 YSYEKL.

V is TRBV6-1 and J is TRBJ1-2, with a tentative D call TRBD1 (6 bases). From germline, CDR1 is MNHNS and CDR2 SASEGT. The germline V and J ends were trimmed by 6 bases and 0 bases, with 17 bases remaining between them. This CDR3 comprises 16 residues. The CDR3 reads CASRTLPQGPNYGYTF. The CDR3 DNA reads TGTGCCAGCAGGACCCTTCCACAGGGTCCTAACTATGGCTACACCTTC.

This clonotype has a handful of counts. The chain has TRBV12-3 or TRBV12-4 and TRBJ2-1; either TRBD1 or TRBD2 may supply D (5 bases each). The CDR3 is 15 amino acids. Between the trimmed V and J ends, which lost 3 bases and 8 bases, there was a span of 17 bases. CDR3: CASSLGTPSWDEQFF. The CDR3 bases are TGTGCCAGCAGTTTGGGGACCCCTAGCTGGGATGAGCAGTTCTTC.

The rearrangement links TRBV12-3 or TRBV12-4 to TRBJ1-6; 9 nucleotides line up with TRBD1. Trimming removed 4 bases from V and 9 bases from J; junction bases left unmatched: 7. This CDR3 is built from 15 residues. The CDR3 loop is CASSSVGQGSSPLHF. The CDR3 DNA sequence: TGTGCCAGCAGTTCGGTCGGACAGGGGAGTTCACCCCTCCACTTT.

This clonotype occurred a few times. The chain uses TRBV24-1 and TRBJ2-1; possibly TRBD2 for D (5 bases). Trimming stripped 9 bases from V and 2 bases from J, with 13 bases between. The CDR3 runs to 14 residues. Per germline, CDR1 KGHDR and CDR2 SFDVKD. CDR3 in DNA: TGTGCCACCCACGCGGGCGGGCCCTACAATGAGCAGTTCTTC. It codes for CATHAGGPYNEQFF.

J is TRBJ2-5 and V is TRBV28; D is undetermined. The V and J ends lost 2 bases and 1 base respectively, with 11 bases between them. The CDR3 covers 15 residues. CDR1 is MDHEN, CDR2 SYDVKM, per germline. For the CDR3, the DNA is TGTGCCAGCAGTTTACCCTCTGCGACCCAAGAGACCCAGTACTTC. Translating gives CASSLPSATQETQYF.

V usage is TRBV5-6 and J usage is TRBJ2-4; D gene unclear. CDR1 is SGHDT and CDR2 is YYEEEE in the germline V gene. Between the trimmed V and J ends, which lost 4 bases and 0 bases, there was a span of 11 bases. The CDR3 has 15 residues. The CDR3 is CASSRSWVAKNIQYF. In DNA form, the CDR3 reads TGTGCCAGCAGCCGCTCGTGGGTAGCCAAAAACATTCAGTACTTC.

This rearrangement joins TRBV5-1 to TRBJ1-1; TRBD1 might be the D (5 bases). The CDR3 covers 15 residues. V was clipped by 4 bases and J by 0 bases, with 13 bases between them. From germline, CDR1 is SGHRS and CDR2 YFSETQ. CDR3 bases: TGCGCCAGCAGCCCTGGGGGAGGCGTGAACACTGAAGCTTTCTTT. Encoded protein: CASSPGGGVNTEAFF. The entire variable domain, with the rest obtained from reference TRBV5-1 and TRBJ1-1, is as follows: KAGVTQTPRYLIKTRGQQVTLSCSPISGHRSVSWYQQTPGQGLQFLFEYFSETQRNKGNFPGRFSGRQFSNSRSEMNVSTLELGDSALYLCASSPGGGVNTEAFFGQGTRLTVV.

This chain connects TRBV7-9 to TRBJ2-7, with a possible D match to TRBD2 (5 bases). Germline-derived CDR1 and CDR2 are SEHNR and FQNEAQ (reference sequence). V lost 5 bases and J 6 bases, leaving 14 bases between the germline ends. The CDR3 runs to 13 residues. CDR3: CASSPPGRGEQYF. CDR3 nucleotides: TGTGCCAGCAGCCCCCCGGGCCGGGGCGAGCAGTACTTC.

This clonotype was observed many times. The chain has TRBV29-1 and TRBJ2-5; D gene uncertain. The CDR3 loop spans 13 amino acids. CDR1 and CDR2 (germline): SQVTM, ANQGSEA. V was clipped by 3 bases and J by 4 bases, with 12 bases between them. CDR3 nucleotides: TGCAGCGTTGAGGTCAGCCCTAGAGAGACCCAGTACTTC. Translating it yields CSVEVSPRETQYF.

This chain connects TRBV12-3 or TRBV12-4 to TRBJ1-1; 9 nucleotides agree with TRBD1. V shed 6 bases and J 6 bases; nucleotides not matched to a gene: 8. The CDR3 extends over 14 amino acids. CDR3 region: CASSAGTGIAEAFF. The CDR3 DNA sequence: TGTGCCAGCAGCGCCGGGACAGGGATTGCTGAAGCTTTCTTT.

This clonotype was counted between two and nine times. This chain uses TRBV20-1 with TRBJ2-7; D call uncertain. Trimming took off 2 bases at V and 0 bases at J, with 17 bases between the two ends. CDR1 is DFQATT, CDR2 SNEGSKA, per germline (reference sequence). The CDR3 is 16 amino acids. In nucleotides, the CDR3 is TGCAGTGCTAGAATTGTGCAGGCCGCGAGCTCCTACGAGCAGTACTTC. Protein: CSARIVQAASSYEQYF.

Only a few counts were recorded for this clonotype. This chain links TRBV12-3 or TRBV12-4 with TRBJ2-7; possibly TRBD1 or TRBD2 for D (7 bases each). V lost 6 bases to trimming and J lost 3 bases, with 18 bases between them. The CDR3 runs 15 residues. The CDR3 sequence is CASRQQGRADYEQYF. The CDR3 bases are TGTGCCAGCAGACAACAGGGGAGGGCTGACTACGAGCAGTACTTC.

The chain uses TRBV21-1 and TRBJ2-1; the table assigns TRBD2, which was not confirmed against the DNA. TRBV21-1 has pseudogene status. The CDR3 contains 14 residues. The CDR3: CASIRTSAYNEQFF. In nucleotides, the CDR3 is TGTGCCAGCATCCGGACTAGCGCATACAATGAGCAGTTCTTC.

The chain joins TRBV5-1 to TRBJ1-4; no firm D call. The CDR3 length is 12 residues. The germline V gene encodes CDR1 SGHRS and CDR2 YFSETQ. The V gene lost 4 bases and the J gene lost 7 bases, with 8 bases spanning the gap. The CDR3 is CASSLSGEKLFF. CDR3 sequence (DNA): TGCGCCAGCAGCCTCAGCGGTGAAAAACTGTTTTTT.

For the CDR3, the DNA is TGCGCCAGTAAGGCTAGCGCCTACAATGAGCAGTTCTTC. Translated, it gives CASKASAYNEQFF. This chain uses TRBV5-1 with TRBJ2-1, with D perhaps matching TRBD2 (6 bases). This CDR3 comprises 13 residues. From germline, CDR1 is SGHRS and CDR2 YFSETQ. V was pared by 8 bases and J by 2 bases, with 11 bases between. The variable domain in full, with the rest retrieved from reference TRBV5-1 and TRBJ2-1, is KAGVTQTPRYLIKTRGQQVTLSCSPISGHRSVSWYQQTPGQGLQFLFEYFSETQRNKGNFPGRFSGRQFSNSRSEMNVSTLELGDSALYLCASKASAYNEQFFGPGTRLTVL.

V and J are TRBV5-1 and TRBJ2-3; 8 bases fit TRBD1. Unmatched junction bases numbered 6, after V lost 4 bases and J lost 5 bases. This CDR3 is 14 amino acids long. Germline-derived CDR1 and CDR2 are SGHRS and YFSETQ. The CDR3 sequence is CASSPQGVQDTQYF. The DNA for the CDR3 is TGCGCCAGCAGCCCACAGGGGGTACAAGATACGCAGTATTTT.

The chain uses TRBV7-3 and TRBJ2-6, with TRBD2 matching 10 bases. With V trimmed by 1 base and J by 1 base, 16 bases remained unmatched. CDR1 is SGHTA, CDR2 FQGTGA, per germline. CDR3 size: 22 residues. CDR3 DNA: TGTGCCAGCAGCTTAAAGACATTCGGCCTAGCGGGAGCAAAATCTGGGGCCAACGTCCTGACTTTC. It is translated as CASSLKTFGLAGAKSGANVLTF.

This clonotype was picked up a small number of times. This chain uses TRBV7-9 with TRBJ2-1, with TRBD2 matching over 12 bases. V shed 5 bases, J shed 7 bases, and the junction held 6 bases outside the gene matches. CDR3 length: 15 amino acids. Germline V gene sequence: CDR1 SEHNR, CDR2 FQNEAQ (reference sequence). CDR3 residues: CASSHRLAGVNEQFF. The CDR3 nucleotides are TGTGCCAGCAGCCATAGACTAGCGGGAGTTAATGAGCAGTTCTTC.